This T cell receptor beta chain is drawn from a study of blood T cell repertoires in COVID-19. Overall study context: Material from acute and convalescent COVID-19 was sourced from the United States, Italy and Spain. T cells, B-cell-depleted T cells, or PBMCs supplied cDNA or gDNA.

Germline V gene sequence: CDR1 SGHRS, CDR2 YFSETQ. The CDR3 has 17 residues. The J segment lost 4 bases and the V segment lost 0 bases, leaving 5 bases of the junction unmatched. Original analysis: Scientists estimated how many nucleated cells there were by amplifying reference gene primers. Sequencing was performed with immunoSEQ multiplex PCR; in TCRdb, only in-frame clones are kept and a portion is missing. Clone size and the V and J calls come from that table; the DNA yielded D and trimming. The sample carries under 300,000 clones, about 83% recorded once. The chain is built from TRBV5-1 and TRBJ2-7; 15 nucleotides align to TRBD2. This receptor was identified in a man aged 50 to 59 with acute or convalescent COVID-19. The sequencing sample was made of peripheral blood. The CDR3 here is CASSLEGLAGGQYEQYF. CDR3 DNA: TGCGCCAGCAGCTTGGAGGGACTAGCGGGGGGCCAATACGAGCAGTACTTC. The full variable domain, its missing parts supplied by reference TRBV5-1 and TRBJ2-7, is KAGVTQTPRYLIKTRGQQVTLSCSPISGHRSVSWYQQTPGQGLQFLFEYFSETQRNKGNFPGRFSGRQFSNSRSEMNVSTLELGDSALYLCASSLEGLAGGQYEQYFGPGTRLTVT.